These T cell receptor beta chains were read from a single sample in a study of CD8 T cells in ankylosing spondylitis. TCRdb reanalysed the 5' RACE reads using MiXCR and keeps one entry per CDR3 protein. The sample includes about 190,000 distinct CDR3 sequences, approximately 13% of them seen just once. Sequencing was performed on blood, either unsorted or a sorted T cell fraction (not recorded which). These TCRs come from a female donor with ankylosing spondylitis or in good health (not recorded which). The CDR3 runs from the conserved cysteine through the conserved F or W. Each record gives: J gene, V gene, clone size, D gene, CDR3 protein, CDR3 DNA. A D gene is named only where the DNA matches it firmly. Rows give clone size only sometimes, using once, few, many, or a class for an expanded clone.

TRBJ1-2,TRBV9,many,.,CASSEGLFWGYTF,TGTGCCAGCAGCGAGGGACTTTTTTGGGGCTACACCTTC
TRBJ1-6,TRBV27,.,TRBD1,CASRAGTEASPLHF,TGTGCCAGCAGGGCCGGGACAGAGGCTTCACCCCTCCACTTT
TRBJ2-1,TRBV12-3/TRBV12-4,many,.,CASSPVGLHNEQFF,TGTGCCAGCAGTCCCGTCGGACTGCACAATGAGCAGTTCTTC
TRBJ2-5,TRBV24-1,many,TRBD1,CATSERTGRFGETQYF,TGTGCCACCAGTGAACGGACAGGGAGATTCGGAGAGACCCAGTACTTC
TRBJ2-7,TRBV5-1,many,TRBD1,CASSLRQGGNEQYF,TGCGCCAGCAGCTTGAGACAGGGTGGTAACGAGCAGTACTTC
TRBJ1-5,TRBV5-1,.,.,CASSPGQTPNQPQHF,TGCGCCAGCAGCCCGGGACAAACACCGAATCAGCCCCAGCATTTT
TRBJ1-1,TRBV7-9,few,TRBD1,CASSYRGGNTEAFF,TGTGCCAGCAGCTACAGGGGGGGGAACACTGAAGCTTTCTTT
TRBJ2-7,TRBV7-9,few,TRBD1,CASRDSGGLEQYF,TGTGCCAGCAGGGACTCAGGGGGTCTCGAGCAGTACTTC
TRBJ1-5,TRBV27,many,.,CASGLDRYQPQHF,TGTGCCAGCGGGTTGGACAGATATCAGCCCCAGCATTTT
TRBJ2-1,TRBV3-1,many,TRBD1,CASSQGDSSLHYNEQFF,TGTGCCAGCAGCCAAGGGGACAGCTCCCTTCACTACAATGAGCAGTTCTTC
TRBJ1-4,TRBV24-1,many,.,CATGGADEKLFF,TGTGCCACCGGGGGGGCGGATGAAAAACTGTTTTTT
TRBJ2-1,TRBV20-1,many,TRBD2,CSAARTSGRVHNEQFF,TGCAGTGCTGCCCGGACTAGCGGGAGGGTACACAATGAGCAGTTCTTC
TRBJ2-1,TRBV12-3/TRBV12-4,many,.,CASSSSRPGLSYNEQFF,TGTGCCAGCAGTTCCTCTCGACCCGGTCTCTCCTACAATGAGCAGTTCTTC
TRBJ1-3,TRBV25-1,.,.,CASSSGVMNGNTIYF,TGTGCCAGCAGTTCTGGGGTCATGAATGGAAACACCATATATTTT
TRBJ1-1,TRBV19,many,.,CASRTDRNTEAFF,TGTGCCAGTAGAACTGACAGGAACACTGAAGCTTTCTTT
TRBJ2-5,TRBV11-2,.,.,CASSPGPETQYF,TGTGCCAGCAGCCCAGGGCCAGAGACCCAGTACTTC
TRBJ1-1,TRBV3-1,many,.,CASSQEGGTEAFF,TGTGCCAGCAGCCAAGAGGGGGGCACTGAAGCTTTCTTT
TRBJ2-4,TRBV2,many,.,CASSELAKNIQYF,TGTGCCAGCAGTGAACTAGCCAAAAACATTCAGTACTTC
TRBJ1-5,TRBV12-3/TRBV12-4,many,TRBD1,CASRQGGPQHF,TGTGCCAGCAGGCAGGGGGGGCCCCAGCATTTT
TRBJ2-4,TRBV4-2,many,TRBD2,CASSQDGLAENIQYF,TGTGCCAGCAGCCAAGATGGCCTAGCGGAAAACATTCAGTACTTC
TRBJ2-1,TRBV27,many,.,CASSLGLYNEQFF,TGTGCCAGCAGTTTAGGACTCTACAATGAGCAGTTCTTC
TRBJ2-5,TRBV18,many,.,CASSPLTRFVEDTQYF,TGTGCCAGCTCACCACTCACCCGGTTCGTTGAGGATACCCAGTACTTC
TRBJ2-1,TRBV20-1,many,TRBD2,CSASRSASGSVEQFF,TGCAGTGCTAGCCGGTCGGCTAGCGGGAGTGTTGAGCAGTTCTTC
TRBJ2-5,TRBV5-1,.,.,CASSLAAGVRETQYF,TGCGCCAGCAGCTTGGCGGCCGGGGTACGAGAGACCCAGTACTTC
TRBJ2-1,TRBV14,many,.,CASSLLRRTSSYNEQFF,TGTGCCAGCAGCCTATTACGACGGACAAGCTCCTACAATGAGCAGTTCTTC